These 10 T cell receptor beta chains were sequenced from one sample in a study of human T cells and chemical hapten exposure. One entry per CDR3 protein results from TCRdb running MiXCR on the RACE reads. Of 89,000 or so distinct CDR3 sequences in the sample, over 6.5% were seen once. Documented time point: pre-sensitization, week 0. Indicated treatment: therapeutic diphenylcyclopropenone sensitization with weekly scalp DPC. The sequencing here drew on whole blood, taken in connection with sensitization to the hapten diphenylcyclopropenone (DPC). All receptors come from a man in his forties with alopecia areata. Some clones in this sample may be carry-over from other donors' samples.

This clonotype has at least ten counts. The chain uses TRBV7-2 and TRBJ2-5; TRBD2 matches 8 bases. This CDR3 comprises 16 residues. The germline V gene encodes CDR1 SGHTA and CDR2 FQGNSA. Germline trimming cut 1 base from V and 4 bases from J; bases unmatched to any gene: 8. CDR3 residues: CASSLGAGGLGETQYF. Written as DNA, the CDR3 is TGTGCCAGCAGCTTAGGCGCGGGAGGCCTGGGAGAGACCCAGTACTTC.

This clonotype was recorded many times. This chain uses TRBV6-5 with TRBJ1-2; 7 nucleotides match TRBD1. Per germline, CDR1 MNHEY and CDR2 SVGAGI. The CDR3 consists of 13 residues. CDR3 loop: CALVQGQNYGYTF. The CDR3 coding sequence is TGTGCTTTAGTTCAGGGACAGAACTATGGCTACACCTTC.

There are many counts of this clonotype. The V gene is TRBV7-2, the J gene TRBJ2-3; no clear D. V lost 5 bases and J 3 bases, leaving 12 bases between the germline ends. The CDR3 consists of 14 residues. The germline gives CDR1 SGHTA, CDR2 FQGNSA. The CDR3 reads CASSLGPLTDTQYF. For the CDR3, the DNA is TGTGCCAGCAGCCTGGGCCCGCTTACAGATACGCAGTATTTT.

Only a few counts were recorded for this clonotype. The V and J genes are TRBV11-1 and TRBJ2-3; D ambiguous. The V gene's germline CDR1 is SGHAT and CDR2 FQDESV (reference sequence). The length of the CDR3 is 15 residues. Trimming stripped 5 bases from V and 0 bases from J, with 12 bases between. As DNA, the CDR3 is TGTGCCAGCAGCGGGTCATCGATAAGCACAGATACGCAGTATTTT. This sequence encodes CASSGSSISTDTQYF.

The V and J genes are TRBV27 and TRBJ1-6; no clear D. The CDR3 has 13 amino acids. Trimming removed 1 base at V and 10 bases at J, with 8 bases between. CDR1 and CDR2 from the germline V gene are MNHEY and SMNVEV (reference sequence). CDR3 in amino acids: CASSLFSGSPLHF. CDR3 bases: TGTGCCAGCAGTTTATTTTCCGGGTCACCCCTCCACTTT.

This chain uses TRBV5-1 with TRBJ1-1; no clear D gene. The CDR3 has 15 residues. Trimming stripped 0 bases from V and 3 bases from J, with 12 bases between. In germline, CDR1 is SGHRS, CDR2 YFSETQ. The CDR3 region has the DNA TGCGCCAGCAGCTTGGAACCCACTTCCGACACTGAAGCTTTCTTT. Translation: CASSLEPTSDTEAFF.

This clonotype was seen repeatedly, ten times or more. The chain has TRBV11-2 and TRBJ2-3; 7 bases align to TRBD2. The CDR3 spans 14 residues. Per the germline V gene, CDR1 is SGHAT and CDR2 is FQNNGV. The V segment lost 2 bases and the J segment 7 bases; nucleotides outside the gene matches: 6. CDR3 sequence reads: CASSLNLAANTQYF. The DNA for the CDR3 is TGTGCCAGCAGCTTAAACCTAGCGGCCAATACGCAGTATTTT.

The J gene is TRBJ2-3, the V gene TRBV5-8; D is ambiguous. The V end lost 2 bases, the J end lost 4 bases, and 8 bases lay between the germline ends. The germline V gene has CDR1 SGHTS and CDR2 YDEGEE. The CDR3 is 13 amino acids. The CDR3, as DNA: TGTGCCAGCAGCTTAATTAAGCCAGATACGCAGTATTTT. The encoded protein is CASSLIKPDTQYF. Using reference TRBV5-8 and TRBJ2-3 for the parts outside the CDR3, the full variable domain is EAGVTQSPTHLIKTRGQQATLRCSPISGHTSVYWYQQALGLGLQFLLWYDEGEERNRGNFPPRFSGRQFPNYSSELNVNALELEDSALYLCASSLIKPDTQYFGPGTRLTVL.

The V gene is TRBV12-3 or TRBV12-4, the J gene TRBJ1-1; D is uncertain. The length of the CDR3 is 15 residues. The V gene lost 6 bases and the J gene lost 0 bases, with 14 bases spanning the gap. CDR3 residues: CASSRSLGLNTEAFF. The CDR3 DNA follows: TGTGCCAGCAGCCGCTCCCTAGGGTTGAACACTGAAGCTTTCTTT.

The V call is TRBV7-3, the J call TRBJ1-1; TRBD1 aligns across 9 bases. The J segment lost 5 bases and the V segment lost 0 bases, leaving 4 bases of the junction unmatched. CDR1 and CDR2 from the germline V gene are SGHTA and FQGTGA. CDR3 length: 15 residues. This CDR3 is CASSLTGTGLTEAFF. The CDR3 DNA reads as TGTGCCAGCAGCTTAACGGGGACAGGGTTGACTGAAGCTTTCTTT.